These 28 T cell receptor beta chains share one sample of origin, sequenced in a study of neurological immune-mediated disorders. TCRdb fed the 5' RACE reads into MiXCR, producing one record per CDR3 protein. The data show some 66,000 distinct CDR3 sequences, roughly 3.7% seen once. The sample taken for sequencing was PBMCs. These TCRs come from a man in his fifties with multiple sclerosis.

The sample holds many counts of this clonotype. The rearrangement uses TRBV29-1 and TRBJ2-1; 9 nucleotides match TRBD2. The V and J ends lost 2 bases and 5 bases, in that order; junction bases with no gene match: 10. The CDR3 has 16 amino acids. Germline-derived CDR1 and CDR2 are SQVTM and ANQGSEA. The CDR3 loop reads CSVEKWGGGADNEQFF. The DNA for the CDR3 is TGCAGCGTTGAAAAGTGGGGCGGGGGGGCGGACAATGAGCAGTTCTTC.

In this sample, this clonotype turned up many times. The chain is built from TRBV20-1 and TRBJ2-1; weak D call: TRBD1 (5 bases). The CDR3 is made up of 16 amino acids. Trimming took off 0 bases at V and 5 bases at J, with 17 bases between the two ends. Germline V gene lookup returns CDR1 DFQATT and CDR2 SNEGSKA (reference sequence). As DNA, the CDR3 is TGCAGTGCTAGAGATGGGGCGGCGACAGCGCACAATGAGCAGTTCTTC. This gives the protein CSARDGAATAHNEQFF.

This clonotype was seen repeatedly, ten times or more. V is TRBV3-1 and J is TRBJ1-1; possible D gene TRBD1, 5 bases. Per the germline V gene, CDR1 is LGHDT and CDR2 is YNNKEL (reference sequence). V dropped 5 bases and J dropped 7 bases, with 14 bases sitting between them. The CDR3 extends over 13 amino acids. Here the CDR3 reads CASSWGGGSEAFF. The CDR3 nucleotides read TGTGCCAGCAGCTGGGGGGGTGGGAGTGAAGCTTTCTTT.

This clonotype appeared many times. CDR3 sequence (DNA): TGCGCCAGCGCGGACCTCCTCCCGTGGTCACCCCTCCACTTT. Protein sequence: CASADLLPWSPLHF. This chain joins TRBV10-2 and TRBJ1-6; no reliable D call. V dropped 8 bases and J dropped 10 bases, with 18 bases sitting between them. Germline loops: CDR1 WSHSY, CDR2 SAAADI. The CDR3 runs to 14 residues.

The gene calls are TRBV7-6 and TRBJ2-3, with a possible D match to TRBD1 (7 bases). CDR3 length equals 14 residues. Trimming cost V 1 base and J 5 bases, with 10 bases left between them. Looked up from germline, CDR1 is SGHVS and CDR2 is FNYEAQ. CDR3 coding DNA: TGTGCCAGCAGCTTAGTTCAGGGGGGAGATACGCAGTATTTT. Its protein is CASSLVQGGDTQYF.

Note on this clonotype: A much larger clone sits a single nucleotide away, making a read error possible. The chain recombines TRBV20-1 with TRBJ1-4; D gene unclear. V was clipped by 4 bases and J by 8 bases, with 20 bases between them. The CDR3 runs 15 residues. Per germline, CDR1 DFQATT and CDR2 SNEGSKA (reference sequence). DNA for the CDR3: TGCAGTGCTACCGCCGCGTGGGAATTAGGAGAAAAACTGTTTTTT. Translation gives CSATAAWELGEKLFF.

This clonotype was seen repeatedly, ten times or more. The chain employs TRBV20-1 and TRBJ2-1; D not resolved. Germline V gene lookup returns CDR1 DFQATT and CDR2 SNEGSKA (reference sequence). Trimming removed 2 bases at V and 6 bases at J, with 17 bases between. The CDR3 consists of 15 residues. The DNA for the CDR3 is TGCAGTGCTAGAAAGGTCTCACTGAACACCAATGAGCAGTTCTTC. Translating it yields CSARKVSLNTNEQFF.

This clonotype came up many times. The rearrangement uses TRBV5-6 and TRBJ2-7; tentatively, D is TRBD1 or TRBD2 (5 bases each). CDR3 length: 16 amino acids. Germline values: CDR1 SGHDT, CDR2 YYEEEE. V was cut by 6 bases and J by 4 bases, with 23 bases left in between. Written as DNA, the CDR3 is TGTGCCAGCACCACACTCTGGGGACGAGGCCAGTACGAGCAGTACGTC. Its translation: CASTTLWGRGQYEQYV.

This clonotype was counted ten times or more. The genes are TRBV12-3 or TRBV12-4 and TRBJ1-2; D ambiguous. V was trimmed by 0 bases and J by 8 bases, leaving 13 bases between them. This CDR3 comprises 14 residues. The CDR3 spells CASSLAGGAGGYTF. Here the CDR3 DNA reads TGTGCCAGCAGTTTAGCGGGCGGAGCGGGAGGCTACACCTTC.

This clonotype was recorded at least ten times. The chain employs TRBV7-2 and TRBJ2-3; 7 bases fit TRBD2. The germline V gene encodes CDR1 SGHTA and CDR2 FQGNSA. CDR3 length equals 16 residues. V lost 1 base to trimming and J lost 2 bases; unmatched junction nucleotides: 6. CDR3 DNA: TGTGCCAGCAGCTTAGTGCCTAGCGGAACCACAGATACGCAGTATTTT. The encoded protein is CASSLVPSGTTDTQYF. Using reference TRBV7-2 and TRBJ2-3 for the parts outside the CDR3, the full variable domain is GAGVSQSPSNKVTEKGKDVELRCDPISGHTALYWYRQSLGQGLEFLIYFQGNSAPDKSGLPSDRFSAERTGGSVSTLTIQRTQQEDSAVYLCASSLVPSGTTDTQYFGPGTRLTVL.

This clonotype was counted only a few times. Just one base apart from a much larger clone, this may be a read error. The V call is TRBV5-1, the J call TRBJ2-1; perhaps TRBD1 as D (6 bases). V dropped 1 base and J dropped 1 base, with 15 bases sitting between them. This CDR3 has 17 amino acids. Germline V lookup: CDR1 SGHRS, CDR2 YFSETQ. The CDR3 DNA sequence: TGCGCCAGCAGCTTGTCTACAGGGCGAGAATCCTACAATGAGCAGTTCTTC. It codes for CASSLSTGRESYNEQFF.

This clonotype came up many times. The chain has TRBV20-1 and TRBJ2-3; the match to TRBD2 covers 7 bases. The V gene's germline CDR1 is DFQATT and CDR2 SNEGSKA (reference sequence). V dropped 0 bases and J dropped 3; count of bases not matched to a gene: 9. This CDR3 has 16 amino acids. The CDR3 reads CSARDPRGGGTDTQYF. The CDR3 DNA is TGCAGTGCTAGAGACCCCCGCGGGGGTGGGACAGATACGCAGTATTTT.

This clonotype appeared many times. This sequence joins TRBV27 and TRBJ2-1; 8 bases match TRBD1. The CDR3 runs to 15 residues. CDR1 and CDR2 (germline): MNHEY, SMNVEV (reference sequence). The trim removed 5 bases at V and 2 bases at J, leaving 5 bases unmatched. The CDR3 is CASSLDRATYNEQFF. CDR3 nucleotides: TGTGCCAGCAGTCTGGACAGGGCTACCTACAATGAGCAGTTCTTC.

This clonotype was found many times. The chain is built from TRBV15 and TRBJ2-2; weak D call: TRBD2 (7 bases). From germline, CDR1 is LNHNV and CDR2 YYDKDF (reference sequence). V lost 8 bases to trimming and J lost 9 bases, with 13 bases between them. The CDR3 has 12 amino acids. The CDR3 protein is CATRGALRELFF. The CDR3 DNA is TGTGCCACCCGGGGGGCGCTCCGGGAGCTGTTTTTT.

This clonotype showed up many times. The chain employs TRBV10-1 and TRBJ2-1; 8 positions agree with TRBD1. With V trimmed by 8 bases and J by 1 base, 4 bases remained unmatched. CDR1 is WNHNN, CDR2 SYGVQD, per germline (reference sequence). CDR3 size: 14 residues. In DNA, the CDR3 is TGCGCCAGCGCTAGACAGGGGTCCTACAATGAGCAGTTCTTC. The encoded protein is CASARQGSYNEQFF.

The chain couples TRBV6-1 to TRBJ1-2; no firm D call. Germline CDR1 and CDR2: MNHNS and SASEGT. Trimming pared 6 bases from V and 2 bases from J, leaving 10 bases between. The CDR3 length is 13 residues. The CDR3 nucleotides are TGTGCCAGCAGAATCGAAAGGAACTATGGCTACACCTTC. Translation gives CASRIERNYGYTF.

This clonotype was seen many times. J is TRBJ2-5 and V is TRBV5-1; 8 positions agree with TRBD1. The CDR3 runs to 15 residues. Germline V gene data show CDR1 as SGHRS and CDR2 as YFSETQ. V lost 7 bases and J lost 3; bases outside the gene matches: 11. DNA for the CDR3: TGCGCCAGCCAAATAACAGGGGGGTCGGAAGAGACCCAGTACTTC. This gives the protein CASQITGGSEETQYF.

This clonotype was seen ten or more times. This chain uses TRBV5-1 with TRBJ1-1; D gene unclear. This CDR3 has 15 residues. Trimming shortened V by 4 bases and J by 2 bases, and 15 bases separated the two germline ends. From germline, CDR1 is SGHRS and CDR2 YFSETQ. The CDR3 DNA sequence: TGCGCCAGCAGCGACGGACGGTCAACCAACACTGAAGCTTTCTTT. As protein: CASSDGRSTNTEAFF.

In this sample, this clonotype turned up many times. V usage is TRBV15 and J usage is TRBJ1-1; a possible D gene is TRBD1 (5 bases). The CDR3 is made up of 15 amino acids. Germline loops: CDR1 LNHNV, CDR2 YYDKDF (reference sequence). Deletions cut 0 bases from V and 4 bases from J, with 12 bases between. The CDR3 DNA is TGTGCCACCAGCAGAGATAAGGCCAGGGCCACTGAAGCTTTCTTT. Amino acid sequence: CATSRDKARATEAFF. The entire variable domain, with the rest obtained from reference TRBV15 and TRBJ1-1, is as follows: DAMVIQNPRYQVTQFGKPVTLSCSQTLNHNVMYWYQQKSSQAPKLLFHYYDKDFNNEADTPDNFQSRRPNTSFCFLDIRSPGLGDTAMYLCATSRDKARATEAFFGQGTRLTVV.

Only a few counts were recorded for this clonotype. At one end, the junction sequence differs from germline, possibly due to a read error. The gene calls are TRBV9 and TRBJ2-3; 9 bases map to TRBD2. This CDR3 is built from 15 residues. From germline, CDR1 is SGDLS and CDR2 YYNGEE. The CDR3 reads CASSASGTSKDTQYF. The DNA for the CDR3 is TGTGCCAGCAGCGCCTCCGGGACTAGCAAAGATACGCAGTATTTT.

This clonotype has ten or more counts. The chain is built from TRBV20-1 and TRBJ1-5; no clear D. The V and J ends lost 5 bases and 1 base respectively, with 9 bases between them. There are 13 residues in the CDR3. Germline V gene data show CDR1 as DFQATT and CDR2 as SNEGSKA (reference sequence). The CDR3 region is CSAFRGSNQPQHF. DNA for the CDR3: TGCAGTGCTTTCCGGGGAAGCAATCAGCCCCAGCATTTT.

This clonotype was found many times. This sequence joins TRBV7-2 and TRBJ1-4; TRBD1 is a possible D gene (5 bases). The germline gives CDR1 SGHTA, CDR2 FQGNSA. Trimming shortened V by 6 bases and J by 6 bases, and 17 bases separated the two germline ends. CDR3 size: 15 residues. The CDR3 nucleotides read TGTGCCAGCAGTGAGGCTGGGGTAGGGGATGAAAAACTGTTTTTT. As protein: CASSEAGVGDEKLFF.

This clonotype was detected many times. The V and J genes are TRBV20-1 and TRBJ2-1, with 10 bases lining up with TRBD2. The CDR3 consists of 15 residues. Germline V lookup: CDR1 DFQATT, CDR2 SNEGSKA (reference sequence). Trimming took 7 bases from V and 10 from J; bases not matched to a gene: 16. This CDR3 reads CSVGRSGGVPTEQFF. The CDR3 DNA reads TGCAGTGTCGGCAGGAGCGGGGGGGTTCCCACAGAGCAGTTCTTC.

At least ten counts were recorded for this clonotype. The chain links TRBV12-3 or TRBV12-4 to TRBJ1-2; TRBD1 aligns across 8 bases. The ends lost 5 bases at V and 3 bases at J; junction bases unmatched: 8. This CDR3 spans 15 amino acids. The DNA of the CDR3 is TGTGCCAGCAGTCCGCGGACAGGGAGCGACTATGGCTACACCTTC. As protein: CASSPRTGSDYGYTF.

This chain joins TRBV27 and TRBJ2-2; no reliable D call. V was cut by 11 bases and J by 6 bases, with 10 bases left in between. Per the germline V gene, CDR1 is MNHEY and CDR2 is SMNVEV (reference sequence). The CDR3 has 11 amino acids. The CDR3 loop reads CARKWAGELFF. The CDR3 DNA follows: TGTGCCCGAAAGTGGGCCGGGGAGCTGTTTTTT.

This clonotype has more than one count but fewer than ten. The rearrangement uses TRBV7-9 and TRBJ1-2, with D hard to call. This CDR3 is 9 amino acids long. V was pared by 4 bases and J by 13 bases, with 7 bases between. From germline, CDR1 is SEHNR and CDR2 FQNEAQ (reference sequence). CDR3 coding DNA: TGTGCCAGCAGCTCGCTAGGCACCTTC. Residues: CASSSLGTF.

This clonotype was counted at least ten times. At one boundary the junction diverges from the germline segment, which might be a read error. The V call is TRBV20-1, the J call TRBJ1-5; 7 bases agree with TRBD1. The CDR3 spans 14 residues. Germline V gene lookup returns CDR1 DFQATT and CDR2 SNEGSKA (reference sequence). The CDR3 DNA follows: TGCAGTGCTCCGGGACAGAATAGCAATCAGCCCCAGAATTTT. This gives the protein CSAPGQNSNQPQNF.

This clonotype was counted many times. A much larger clone differs from this one at a single base, so this may be a read error. The chain combines TRBV10-2 with TRBJ2-7; D gene uncertain. The CDR3 totals 12 residues. The germline V and J ends were trimmed by 6 bases and 2 bases, with 8 bases remaining between them. Germline V gives CDR1 WSHSY, CDR2 SAAADI. DNA for the CDR3: TGCGCCAGCAGGGAAAGCCCCTACGAGCAGTACGTC. As protein: CASRESPYEQYV.